The T cell receptor (beta chain) under discussion was sequenced for a study of response to subunit inactivated influenza vaccine. This clonotype came up a few times. One entry per CDR3 protein, called by TCRdb with MiXCR from the RT-PCR reads. The sample holds more than 500,000 distinct CDR3 sequences, around 10% seen once. This CDR3 has 16 amino acids. J lost 4 bases, V lost 0 bases, and 6 bases had no gene match. Germline-derived CDR1 and CDR2 are LNHNV and YYDKDF (reference sequence). The data also belong to a second study, concerning T cells expressing NK-cell markers. That work contributes: Template switching by 5'RACE with UMIs generated the TCR beta cDNA. Source material for TCR beta repertoires consisted of sorted CD3+CD56+NKG2C+, CD3+CD56+NKG2C- and CD3+CD56-NKG2C+ T cells. The eight sequenced donors comprised seven who were HCMV-seropositive and one who was seronegative. Where several donors were concerned, these clonotypes also led the CD3+CD56-NKG2C+ fraction. It was still unclear whether expanded NKG2C+ T cell clones were HCMV specific.

Sequenced here: PBMCs from blood, sampled on the day of vaccination. V usage is TRBV15 and J usage is TRBJ1-5, with 7 bases aligning to TRBD1. The receptor comes from a man aged 50 or older who received an inactivated influenza vaccine. DNA of the CDR3: TGTGCCACCAGCAGAGATCCGGGACAGAGAAATCAGCCCCAGCATTTT. It codes for CATSRDPGQRNQPQHF.